This T cell receptor (beta chain) was captured in a study of response to subunit inactivated influenza vaccine. Trimming pared 2 bases from V and 2 bases from J, leaving 16 bases between. This CDR3 spans 17 amino acids. Germline CDR1 MNHEY, CDR2 SVGEGT. Via MiXCR, TCRdb re-called the RT-PCR reads, giving one row per CDR3 protein. The table lists some 600,000 distinct CDR3 sequences, around 15% of them singletons, with less than 8.5% in the top ten. Notes on the study in general: Each seasonal influenza vaccination, the authors suggested, recruits few new T cells.

This clonotype occurred a few times. Its antigen remains unidentified. Source: PBMCs from blood, taken around 15 days before vaccination. The chain couples TRBV6-2 or TRBV6-3 to TRBJ2-1; tentative D call: TRBD1 (5 bases). The sequence came from a man aged 45-65 years who received an inactivated influenza vaccine. In nucleotides, the CDR3 is TGTGCCAGCAGTTACAGGGGCGCAGGTCCCACCTACAATGAGCAGTTCTTC. This translates into CASSYRGAGPTYNEQFF.